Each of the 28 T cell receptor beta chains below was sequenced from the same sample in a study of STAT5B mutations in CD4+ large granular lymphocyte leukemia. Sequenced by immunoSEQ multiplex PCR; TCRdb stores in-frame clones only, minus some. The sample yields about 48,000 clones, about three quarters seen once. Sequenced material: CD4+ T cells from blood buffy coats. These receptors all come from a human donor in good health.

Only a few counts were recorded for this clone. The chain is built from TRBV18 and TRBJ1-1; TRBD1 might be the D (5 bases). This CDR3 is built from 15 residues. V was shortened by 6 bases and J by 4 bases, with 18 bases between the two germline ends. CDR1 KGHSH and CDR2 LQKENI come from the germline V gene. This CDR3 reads CASSLDSMWGTEAFF. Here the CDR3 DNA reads TGTGCCAGCTCCCTCGACAGTATGTGGGGCACTGAAGCTTTCTTT.

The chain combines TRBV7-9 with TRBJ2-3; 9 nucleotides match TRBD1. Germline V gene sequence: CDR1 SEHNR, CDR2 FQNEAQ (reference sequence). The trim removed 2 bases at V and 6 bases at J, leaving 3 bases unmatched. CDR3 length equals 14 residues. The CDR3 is CASSLTGTGDTQYF. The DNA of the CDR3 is TGTGCCAGCAGCTTAACCGGGACAGGGGATACGCAGTATTTT. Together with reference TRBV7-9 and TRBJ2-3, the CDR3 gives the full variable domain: DTGVSQNPRHKITKRGQNVTFRCDPISEHNRLYWYRQTLGQGPEFLTYFQNEAQLEKSRLLSDRFSAERPKGSFSTLEIQRTEQGDSAMYLCASSLTGTGDTQYFGPGTRLTVL.

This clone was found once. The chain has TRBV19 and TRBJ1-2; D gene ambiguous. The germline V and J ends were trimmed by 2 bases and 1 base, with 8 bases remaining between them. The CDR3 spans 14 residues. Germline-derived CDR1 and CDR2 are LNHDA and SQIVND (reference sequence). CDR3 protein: CASSIQRSNYGYTF. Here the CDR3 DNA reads TGTGCCAGTAGTATACAGAGAAGTAACTATGGCTACACCTTC. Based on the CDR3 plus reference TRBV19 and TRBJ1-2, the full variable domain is DGGITQSPKYLFRKEGQNVTLSCEQNLNHDAMYWYRQDPGQGLRLIYYSQIVNDFQKGDIAEGYSVSREKKESFPLTVTSAQKNPTAFYLCASSIQRSNYGYTFGSGTRLTVV.

DNA of the CDR3: TGTGCCAGCAGCCAAGTTGGGGGAGTTGCTGGCTACACCTTC. Translation: CASSQVGGVAGYTF. The chain employs TRBV14 and TRBJ1-2, with a tentative D call TRBD1 (5 bases). V shed 1 base and J shed 7 bases, with 13 bases lying between them. Germline V lookup: CDR1 SGHDN, CDR2 FVKESK. CDR3 size: 14 residues.

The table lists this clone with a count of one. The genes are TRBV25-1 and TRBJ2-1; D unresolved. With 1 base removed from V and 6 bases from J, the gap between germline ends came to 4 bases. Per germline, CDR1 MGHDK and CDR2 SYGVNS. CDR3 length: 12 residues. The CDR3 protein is CASSEFGNEQFF. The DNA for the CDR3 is TGTGCCAGCAGTGAATTTGGCAATGAGCAGTTCTTC.

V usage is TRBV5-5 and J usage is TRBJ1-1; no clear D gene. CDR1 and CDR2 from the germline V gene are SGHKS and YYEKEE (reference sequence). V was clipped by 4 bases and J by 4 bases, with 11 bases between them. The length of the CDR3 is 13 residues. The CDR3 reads CASSEYGSTEAFF. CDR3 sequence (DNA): TGTGCCAGCAGCGAGTATGGGAGCACTGAAGCTTTCTTT.

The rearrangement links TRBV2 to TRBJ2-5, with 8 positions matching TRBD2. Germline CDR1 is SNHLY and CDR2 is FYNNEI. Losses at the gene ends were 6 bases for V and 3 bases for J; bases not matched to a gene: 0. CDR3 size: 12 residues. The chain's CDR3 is CASRLAEETQYF. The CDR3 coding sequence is TGTGCCAGCAGACTAGCGGAAGAGACCCAGTACTTC.

The CDR3 nucleotides read TGTGCCAGCAGCCAAGAACGAGATCAGCCCCAGCATTTT. It is translated as CASSQERDQPQHF. V is TRBV4-2 and J is TRBJ1-5; no definite D call. CDR3 length: 13 amino acids. Deletions cut 0 bases from V and 5 bases from J, with 5 bases between. From germline, CDR1 is LGHNA and CDR2 YNFKEQ.

The CDR3 loop is CASTPLPPANEQFF. Here the CDR3 DNA reads TGTGCCAGCACCCCACTGCCCCCCGCCAATGAGCAGTTCTTC. The genes are TRBV2 and TRBJ2-1; D remains unclear. The length of the CDR3 is 14 residues. CDR1 is SNHLY and CDR2 is FYNNEI in the germline V gene. Trimming removed 7 bases from V and 6 bases from J, with 16 bases in between. Supplemented by reference TRBV2 and TRBJ2-1, the full variable domain reads EPEVTQTPSHQVTQMGQEVILRCVPISNHLYFYWYRQILGQKVEFLVSFYNNEISEKSEIFDDQFSVERPDGSNFTLKIRSTKLEDSAMYFCASTPLPPANEQFFGPGTRLTVL.

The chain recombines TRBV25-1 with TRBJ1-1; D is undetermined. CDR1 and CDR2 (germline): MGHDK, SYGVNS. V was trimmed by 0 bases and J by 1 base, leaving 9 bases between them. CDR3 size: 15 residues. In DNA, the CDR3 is TGTGCCAGCAGTGAATATGAAACTACGAACACTGAAGCTTTCTTT. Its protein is CASSEYETTNTEAFF.

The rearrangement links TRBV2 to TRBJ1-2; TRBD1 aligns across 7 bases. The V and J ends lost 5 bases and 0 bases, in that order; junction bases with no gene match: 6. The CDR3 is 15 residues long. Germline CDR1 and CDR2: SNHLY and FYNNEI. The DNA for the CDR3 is TGTGCCAGCAGTACAGGGGACACAACTAACTATGGCTACACCTTC. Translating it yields CASSTGDTTNYGYTF. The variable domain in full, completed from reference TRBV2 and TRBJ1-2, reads EPEVTQTPSHQVTQMGQEVILRCVPISNHLYFYWYRQILGQKVEFLVSFYNNEISEKSEIFDDQFSVERPDGSNFTLKIRSTKLEDSAMYFCASSTGDTTNYGYTFGSGTRLTVV.

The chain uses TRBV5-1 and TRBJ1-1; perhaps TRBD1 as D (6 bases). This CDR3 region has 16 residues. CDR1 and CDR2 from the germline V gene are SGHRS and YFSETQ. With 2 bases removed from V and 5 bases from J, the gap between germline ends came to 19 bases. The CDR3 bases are TGCGCCAGCAGCTTTGTCAGGGGCGCCGGTTATACTGAAGCTTTCTTT. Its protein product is CASSFVRGAGYTEAFF.

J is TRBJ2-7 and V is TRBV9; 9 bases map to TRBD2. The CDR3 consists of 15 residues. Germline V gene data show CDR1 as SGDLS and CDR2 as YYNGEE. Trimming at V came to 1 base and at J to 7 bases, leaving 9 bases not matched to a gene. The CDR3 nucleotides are TGTGCCAGCAGCGTATTGGGCGGGGGGGCCGGAGAGCAGTACTTC. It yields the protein CASSVLGGGAGEQYF.

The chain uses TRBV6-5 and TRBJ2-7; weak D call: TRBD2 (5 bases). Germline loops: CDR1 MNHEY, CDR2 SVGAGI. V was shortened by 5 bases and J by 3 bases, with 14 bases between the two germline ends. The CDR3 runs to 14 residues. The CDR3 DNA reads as TGTGCCAGCAGTACAAGGACTGAACGCTACGAGCAGTACTTC. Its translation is CASSTRTERYEQYF.

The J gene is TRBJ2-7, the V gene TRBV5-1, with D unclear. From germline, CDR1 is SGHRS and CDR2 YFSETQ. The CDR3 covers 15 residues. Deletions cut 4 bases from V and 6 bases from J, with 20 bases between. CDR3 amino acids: CASSALGSAPAEQYF. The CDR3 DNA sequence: TGCGCCAGCAGCGCCTTAGGGTCGGCCCCAGCCGAGCAGTACTTC. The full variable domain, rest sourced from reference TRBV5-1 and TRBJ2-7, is KAGVTQTPRYLIKTRGQQVTLSCSPISGHRSVSWYQQTPGQGLQFLFEYFSETQRNKGNFPGRFSGRQFSNSRSEMNVSTLELGDSALYLCASSALGSAPAEQYFGPGTRLTVT.

The CDR3 loop is CASSLDPGASWTEAFF. The CDR3 DNA sequence: TGCGCCAGCAGCTTGGATCCGGGGGCTTCGTGGACTGAAGCTTTCTTT. The gene calls are TRBV5-1 and TRBJ1-1, with D possibly being TRBD1 (6 bases). This CDR3 comprises 16 residues. Germline V gene lookup returns CDR1 SGHRS and CDR2 YFSETQ. The ends were cut back, 0 bases at V and 5 bases at J, with 17 bases in the middle.

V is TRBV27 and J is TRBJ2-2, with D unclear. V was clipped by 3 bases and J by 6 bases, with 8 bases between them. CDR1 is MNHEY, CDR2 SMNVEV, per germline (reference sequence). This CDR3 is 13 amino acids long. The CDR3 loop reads CASSFRVAGELFF. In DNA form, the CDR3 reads TGTGCCAGCAGTTTCCGGGTCGCCGGGGAGCTGTTTTTT.

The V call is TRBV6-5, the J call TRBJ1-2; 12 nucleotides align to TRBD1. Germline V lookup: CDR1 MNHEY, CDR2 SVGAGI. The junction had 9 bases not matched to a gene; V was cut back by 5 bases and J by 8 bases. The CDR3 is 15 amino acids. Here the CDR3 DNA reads TGTGCCAGCAGTCAAGGGACAGGGGGCGCGGAAGGCTACACCTTC. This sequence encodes CASSQGTGGAEGYTF.

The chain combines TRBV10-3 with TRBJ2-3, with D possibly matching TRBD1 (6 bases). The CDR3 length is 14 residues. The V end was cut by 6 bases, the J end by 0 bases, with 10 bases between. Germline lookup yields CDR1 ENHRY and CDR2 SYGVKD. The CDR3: CAISPQGSTDTQYF. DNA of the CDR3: TGTGCCATCAGCCCACAGGGAAGCACAGATACGCAGTATTTT.

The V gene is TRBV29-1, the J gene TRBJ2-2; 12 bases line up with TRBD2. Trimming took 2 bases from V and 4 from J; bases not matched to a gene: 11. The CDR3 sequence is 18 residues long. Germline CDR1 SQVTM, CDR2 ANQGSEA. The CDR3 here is CSVESPLAGGTTTGELFF. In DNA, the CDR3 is TGCAGCGTTGAATCACCACTAGCGGGGGGAACTACCACCGGGGAGCTGTTTTTT.

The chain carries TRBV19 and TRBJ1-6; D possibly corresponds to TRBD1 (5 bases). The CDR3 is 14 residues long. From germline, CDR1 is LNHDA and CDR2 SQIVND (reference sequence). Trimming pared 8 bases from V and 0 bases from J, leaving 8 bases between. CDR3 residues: CASRGSSYNSPLHF. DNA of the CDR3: TGTGCCAGTCGGGGGAGCTCCTATAATTCACCCCTCCACTTT.

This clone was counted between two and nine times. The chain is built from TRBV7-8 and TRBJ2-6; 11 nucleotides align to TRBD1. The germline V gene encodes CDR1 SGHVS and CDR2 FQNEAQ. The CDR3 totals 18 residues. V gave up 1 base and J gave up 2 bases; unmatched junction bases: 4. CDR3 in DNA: TGTGCCAGCAGCTTAGGAGGGGGACAGGGGGCTGGGGCCAACGTCCTGACTTTC. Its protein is CASSLGGGQGAGANVLTF.

CDR3 coding DNA: TGTGCCAGCAGCACCGAAGGGAGCTCCTACAATGAGCAGTTCTTC. This encodes CASSTEGSSYNEQFF. This chain links TRBV6-4 with TRBJ2-1; a weak D match, TRBD2 (5 bases). This CDR3 comprises 15 residues. V lost 6 bases, J lost 0 bases, and 12 bases lay in between. The germline gives CDR1 MRHNA, CDR2 SNTAGT.

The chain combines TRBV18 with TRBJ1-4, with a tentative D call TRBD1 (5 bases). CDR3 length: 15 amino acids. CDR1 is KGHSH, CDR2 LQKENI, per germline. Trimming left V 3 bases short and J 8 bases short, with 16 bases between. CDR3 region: CASSPSGAGEEKLFF. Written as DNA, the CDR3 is TGTGCCAGCTCACCGAGCGGGGCGGGCGAGGAAAAACTGTTTTTT.

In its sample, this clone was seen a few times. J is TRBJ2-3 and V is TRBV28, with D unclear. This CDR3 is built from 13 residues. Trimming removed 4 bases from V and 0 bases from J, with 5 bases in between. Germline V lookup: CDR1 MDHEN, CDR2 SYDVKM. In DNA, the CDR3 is TGTGCCAGCAGTTGGGTAAGCACAGATACGCAGTATTTT. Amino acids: CASSWVSTDTQYF.

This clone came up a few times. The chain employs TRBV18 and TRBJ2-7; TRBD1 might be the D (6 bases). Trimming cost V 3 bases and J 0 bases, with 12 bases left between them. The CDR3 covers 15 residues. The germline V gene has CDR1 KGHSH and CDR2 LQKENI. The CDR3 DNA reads TGTGCCAGCTCACCCGCCGAGGACAGCTCCTACGAGCAGTACTTC. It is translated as CASSPAEDSSYEQYF.

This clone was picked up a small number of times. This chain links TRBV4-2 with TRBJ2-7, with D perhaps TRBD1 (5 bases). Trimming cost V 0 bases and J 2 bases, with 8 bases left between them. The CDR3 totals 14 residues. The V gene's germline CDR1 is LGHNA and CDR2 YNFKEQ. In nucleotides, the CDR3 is TGTGCCAGCAGCCAAGATCAGGGTACCTACGAGCAGTACTTC. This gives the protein CASSQDQGTYEQYF.

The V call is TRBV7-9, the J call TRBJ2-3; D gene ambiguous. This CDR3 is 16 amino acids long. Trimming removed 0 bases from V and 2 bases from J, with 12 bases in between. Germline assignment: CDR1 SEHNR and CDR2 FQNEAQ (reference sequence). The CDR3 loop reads CASSLAKVDPTDTQYF. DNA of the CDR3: TGTGCCAGCAGCTTAGCGAAGGTCGACCCCACAGATACGCAGTATTTT.